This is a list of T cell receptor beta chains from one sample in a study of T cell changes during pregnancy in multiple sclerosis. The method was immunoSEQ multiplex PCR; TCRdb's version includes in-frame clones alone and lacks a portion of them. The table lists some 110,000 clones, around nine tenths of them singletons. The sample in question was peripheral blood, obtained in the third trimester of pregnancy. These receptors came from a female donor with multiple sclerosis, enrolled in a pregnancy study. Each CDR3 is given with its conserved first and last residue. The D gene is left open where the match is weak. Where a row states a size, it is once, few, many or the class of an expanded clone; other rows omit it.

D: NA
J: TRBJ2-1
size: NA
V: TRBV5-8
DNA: TGTGCCAGCAGTACCGATACAACCTACAATGAGCAGTTCTTC
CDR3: CASSTDTTYNEQFF

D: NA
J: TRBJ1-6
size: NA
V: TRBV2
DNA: TGTGCCAGCAGTGAGACTCTTAATTCACCCCTCCACTTT
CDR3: CASSETLNSPLHF

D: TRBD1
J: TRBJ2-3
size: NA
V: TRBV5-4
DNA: TGTGCCAGCAGCCTAGACAGGGGTTGGACAGATACGCAGTATTTT
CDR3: CASSLDRGWTDTQYF

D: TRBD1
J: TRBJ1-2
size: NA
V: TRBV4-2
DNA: TGTGCCAGCAGCCAAGAGCACAGGGGCTATGGCTACACCTTC
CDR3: CASSQEHRGYGYTF

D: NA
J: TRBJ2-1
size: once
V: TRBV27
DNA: TGTGCCAGCAGTTTCGGACTAGGGGGGTTGTACAATGAGCAGTTCTTC
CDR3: CASSFGLGGLYNEQFF

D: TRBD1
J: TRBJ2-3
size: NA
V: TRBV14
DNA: TGTGCCAGCAGCCAATTACAGGGGCGGAAGACAGATACGCAGTATTTT
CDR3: CASSQLQGRKTDTQYF

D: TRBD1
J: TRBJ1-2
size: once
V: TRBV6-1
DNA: TGTGCCAGCAGTGGTTATGACAGGGTCGGAAACTATGGCTACACCTTC
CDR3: CASSGYDRVGNYGYTF

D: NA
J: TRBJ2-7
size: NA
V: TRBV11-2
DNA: TGTGCCAGCAGCTTCGTGGGCAGACCCTACGAGCAGTACTTC
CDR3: CASSFVGRPYEQYF

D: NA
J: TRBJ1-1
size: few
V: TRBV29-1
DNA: TGCAGCGTTGAATTCCGGGGTAACACTGAAGCTTTCTTT
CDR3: CSVEFRGNTEAFF

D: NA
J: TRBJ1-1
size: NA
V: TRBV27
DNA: TGTGCCAGCAGCCCAAAAAGGGGCACTGAAGCTTTCTTT
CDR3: CASSPKRGTEAFF

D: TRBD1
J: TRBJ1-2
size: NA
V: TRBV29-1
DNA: TGCAGCGTTCCGACAGGGCTGGCGAGCTATGGCTACACCTTC
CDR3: CSVPTGLASYGYTF

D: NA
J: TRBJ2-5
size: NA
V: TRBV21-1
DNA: TGTGCCAGCAGTACAGGGGAAGGAAAACAAGAGACCCAGTACTTC
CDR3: CASSTGEGKQETQYF

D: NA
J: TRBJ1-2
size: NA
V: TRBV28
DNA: TGTGCCAGCACTTCCCGTGGGGCCTATGGCTACACCTTC
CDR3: CASTSRGAYGYTF

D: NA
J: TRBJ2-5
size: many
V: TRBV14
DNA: TGTGCCAGCACTAAGGACTTCCAAGAGACCCAGTACTTC
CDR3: CASTKDFQETQYF

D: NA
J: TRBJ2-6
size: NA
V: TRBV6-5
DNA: TGTGCCAGCAGTTACACTGCTGGGGCCAACGTCCTGACTTTC
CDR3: CASSYTAGANVLTF

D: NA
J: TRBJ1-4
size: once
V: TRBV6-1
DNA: TGTGCCAGCAGTGAAGCGGGCAGTAATGAAAAACTGTTTTTT
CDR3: CASSEAGSNEKLFF

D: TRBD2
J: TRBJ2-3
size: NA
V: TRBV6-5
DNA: TGTGCCAGCAGTTACTCAGGCGGGAGGAATAAAGATACGCAGTATTTT
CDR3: CASSYSGGRNKDTQYF

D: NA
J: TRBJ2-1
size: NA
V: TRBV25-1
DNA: TGTGCCAGCAGTGAATATAACTCCGTCTCCTCCTACAATGAGCAGTTCTTC
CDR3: CASSEYNSVSSYNEQFF

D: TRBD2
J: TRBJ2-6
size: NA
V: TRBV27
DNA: TGTGCCAGCAGTTTGGGAGGGGCCGGGGCCAACGTCCTGACTTTC
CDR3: CASSLGGAGANVLTF

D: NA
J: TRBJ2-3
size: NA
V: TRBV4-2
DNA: TGTGCCAGCAGCCATCTTTCTGTCGGGGGGCCGGGCACAGATACGCAGTATTTT
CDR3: CASSHLSVGGPGTDTQYF

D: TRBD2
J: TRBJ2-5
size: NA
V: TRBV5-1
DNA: TGCGCCAGCAGCTTGCAAGGTAGCGGGAGCCAAGAGACCCAGTACTTC
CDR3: CASSLQGSGSQETQYF

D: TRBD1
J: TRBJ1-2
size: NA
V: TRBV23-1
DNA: TGCGCCAGCAGTCATGCGGGGACAGGGACGTTTTGTAACTATGGCTACACCTTC
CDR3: CASSHAGTGTFCNYGYTF

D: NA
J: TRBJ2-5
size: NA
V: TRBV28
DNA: TGTGCCAGCAGTACCTCGTCTCAGGAGACCCAGTACTTC
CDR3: CASSTSSQETQYF